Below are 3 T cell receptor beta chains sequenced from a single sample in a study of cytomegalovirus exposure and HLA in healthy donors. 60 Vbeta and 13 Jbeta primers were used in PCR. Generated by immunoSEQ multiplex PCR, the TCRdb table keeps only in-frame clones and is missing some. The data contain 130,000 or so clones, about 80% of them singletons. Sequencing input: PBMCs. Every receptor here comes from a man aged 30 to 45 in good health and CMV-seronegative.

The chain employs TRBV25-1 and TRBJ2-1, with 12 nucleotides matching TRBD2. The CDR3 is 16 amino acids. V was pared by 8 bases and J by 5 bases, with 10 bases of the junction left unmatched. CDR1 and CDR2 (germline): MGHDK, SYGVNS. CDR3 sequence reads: CASARLGLAGNNEQFF. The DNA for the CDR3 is TGTGCCAGCGCCCGCCTAGGACTAGCGGGGAACAATGAGCAGTTCTTC.

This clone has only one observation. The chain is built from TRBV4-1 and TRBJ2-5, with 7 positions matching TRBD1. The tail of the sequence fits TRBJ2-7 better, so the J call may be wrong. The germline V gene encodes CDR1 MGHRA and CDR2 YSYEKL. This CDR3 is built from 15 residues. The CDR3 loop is CASSQTGTDYYEQYF. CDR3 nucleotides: TGCGCCAGCAGCCAAACCGGGACAGACTACTACGAGCAGTACTTC.

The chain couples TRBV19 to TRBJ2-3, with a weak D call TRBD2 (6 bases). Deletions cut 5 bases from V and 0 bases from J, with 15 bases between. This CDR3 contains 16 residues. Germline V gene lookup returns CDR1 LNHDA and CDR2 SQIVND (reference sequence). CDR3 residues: CASSVREGTSTDTQYF. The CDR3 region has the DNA TGTGCCAGTAGTGTCCGAGAAGGGACTAGCACAGATACGCAGTATTTT. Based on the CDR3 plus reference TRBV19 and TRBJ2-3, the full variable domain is DGGITQSPKYLFRKEGQNVTLSCEQNLNHDAMYWYRQDPGQGLRLIYYSQIVNDFQKGDIAEGYSVSREKKESFPLTVTSAQKNPTAFYLCASSVREGTSTDTQYFGPGTRLTVL.